The subject of this entry is one T cell receptor (beta chain). The antigen is unknown. The record originates from a study of blood T cells in healthy people across ages. Study-level points and caveats: It was not possible, with unsorted PBMCs, to conclusively compare naive and antigen-experienced cells.

The CDR3 sequence is 13 residues long. Trimming took off 3 bases at V and 1 base at J, with 6 bases between the two ends. CDR1 and CDR2 from the germline V gene are SGHTA and FQGNSA. PCR was performed a second time for 7 to 11 cycles using a sample-barcoded 5' primer and a J-beta primer mix. Each cDNA molecule, via a template-switch adaptor with 12 random nucleotides, was tagged. A single record per CDR3 protein comes from TCRdb applying MiXCR to the 5' RACE reads. The table shows about 680,000 distinct CDR3 sequences, with around 49% occurring only once. Sequenced: blood. The clonotype comes from a woman aged 60-75 years in good health. The V gene is TRBV7-2, the J gene TRBJ2-5; no clear D. The CDR3 nucleotides are TGTGCCAGCAGCTTTATGGGCCAAGAGACCCAGTACTTC. Protein product: CASSFMGQETQYF.